The rows below give T cell receptor beta chains drawn from one sample of a study of B cell selection in AIRE deficiency. Libraries were prepared by immunoSEQ multiplex PCR; TCRdb keeps only in-frame clonotypes and omits some of them. The sample consists of approximately 18,000 clones, around 93% of them appearing once. Specimen: CD4+CD25+ Tregs sorted from PBMCs. These receptors came from a human donor in good health. Each CDR3 is given with its conserved first and last residue. A D gene is named only where the DNA matches it firmly. A row's size may be missing; if present it is once, few, many or a size class.

>TRBV28|17|.|TRBJ1-3|.
TGTGCCAGCAGTTTATATCGGGGGAAAAACTCTGGAAACACCATATATTTT
CASSLYRGKNSGNTIYF
>TRBV5-1|15|TRBD2|TRBJ2-5|.
TGCGCCAGCAGCTTGGGGACTAGCGGAGAAGAGACCCAGTACTTC
CASSLGTSGEETQYF
>TRBV7-9|12|.|TRBJ1-1|.
TGTGCCAGCAGCTCGTGGGGGACTGAAGCTTTCTTT
CASSSWGTEAFF
>TRBV6-5|15|.|TRBJ2-1|.
TGTGCCAGCGCCTCCGGGGGACTCTCCTACAATGAGCAGTTCTTC
CASASGGLSYNEQFF
>TRBV28|14|TRBD1|TRBJ1-2|.
TGTGCCAGCAGGAAGGGGACAGGGGGCTATGGCTACACCTTC
CASRKGTGGYGYTF
>TRBV7-9|16|.|TRBJ1-1|once
TGTGCCAGCAGCTTCAGGCGAACGGGAGGGGACACTGAAGCTTTCTTT
CASSFRRTGGDTEAFF
>TRBV5-6|14|TRBD2|TRBJ2-7|.
TGTGCCAGCAGCTTGTGGTGGGAGGGGCTCGAGCAGTACTTC
CASSLWWEGLEQYF
>TRBV4-2|16|TRBD2|TRBJ2-1|.
TGTGCCAGCAGCCAAGATCGCCTGCGGGAGGTTCGGGAGCAGTTCTTC
CASSQDRLREVREQFF
>TRBV6-5|14|.|TRBJ2-1|.
TGTGCCAGCAGTTACAGGGGGTGGGACAATGAGCAGTTCTTC
CASSYRGWDNEQFF
>TRBV6-9|15|TRBD2|TRBJ2-5|.
TGTGCCAGCAGTGCCCCGCACTCCGGGGGGGTGGAGCAGTACTTC
CASSAPHSGGVEQYF
>TRBV28|19|TRBD2|TRBJ2-7|.
TGTGCCAGCATTGGAATTAGCGGGACCAAAAATTCCCGGCCCTACGAGCAGTACTTC
CASIGISGTKNSRPYEQYF
>TRBV28|17|TRBD1|TRBJ2-7|few
TGTGCCAGCAGTTTATTTAGGGCGGGACAGGGGGCCTACGAGCAGTACTTC
CASSLFRAGQGAYEQYF